This record covers a single T cell receptor beta chain. This clonotype was found many times. Its target antigen remains unknown. Base qualities are missing; no much larger clone stands one base away. These data belong to a study of regulatory T cells in long-lasting Graves disease (dated by TCRdb to the early 2020s). Context from the whole study: Persistent Graves' disease was defined as antithyroid drug treatment for over 5 years with persistently positive TSH receptor autoantibodies. Peripheral blood TCR sequencing and RNA sequencing compared persistent Graves' disease patients with newly diagnosed Graves' disease patients. The study took place in China and was registered as a clinical trial. A total of around 35 samples were covered by TCR sequencing, comprising approximately 13 persistent and around 20 newly diagnosed Graves' disease patients. Antithyroid drugs had been taken for approximately 10 years on average by persistent Graves' disease patients in the clinical cohort. What the study reported, not specific to this receptor: Persistent disease showed preferential use of TRBV28, TRBJ1-2 and TRBJ2-5, whereas newly diagnosed disease favored TRBV20-1 and TRBJ2-1. The authors noted that the small sample size was a limitation that may lower accuracy. The study examined only peripheral blood because the primary lesion, thyroid tissue, could not be accessed. Lower TCR Shannon entropy and fewer highly expanded clones were observed in persistent Graves' disease patients than in newly diagnosed patients, which suggested clonal expansion. A larger number of public clonotypes was shared among persistent patients (more than 2,500) than among newly diagnosed patients (around 880). Only the TCR beta chain was sequenced and analyzed.

The time point label for this specimen denotes: persistent/refractory GD, antithyroid drugs over 5 years with positive TRAb. For both TCR sequencing and RNA sequencing, RNA was extracted from PBMCs using TRIzol. Graves' disease was diagnosed according to American Thyroid Association guidelines. Patients for the study were recruited at an endocrinology department in Xi'an, China. Each patient gave approximately 9 milliliters of peripheral blood, collected in an EDTA anticoagulant tube. Ficoll Paque Plus density gradient separation was used to isolate PBMCs, and no further T cell sorting was done. An Agilent 2100 Bioanalyzer and agarose gel were used to check RNA quality, and a NanoDrop 2000 was used to measure RNA concentration. The library came from multiplex PCR. The run used an Illumina HiSeq 4000. TCR beta libraries were built with iRepertoire HTBI primers and Arm-PCR amplification of CDR3 regions. Gel purification was performed on PCR products prior to sequencing. The paper's data handling went like this. Gene usage analysis of CDR3 amino acid clonotypes used the roughly 60 TRBV and 14 to 15 TRBJ segments found across samples. COPE and FqMerger were used to merge filtered high-quality paired reads into contigs. BLAST was used to align contigs to IMGT TRBV, TRBD and TRBJ reference genes, and CDR3 was defined according to IMGT. Highly expanded clones were defined as clonotypes with a frequency above 0.1%. Shannon entropy was used to measure repertoire diversity, and the Gini coefficient was used to measure V-J evenness. A clonotype found in more than one individual was treated as public. The public reads were reanalyzed by TCRdb: fastp trimming at Q25, MiXCR alignment, in-frame beta chains only. Rows with a matching CDR3 protein are joined into one entry that keeps the most common DNA and genes. TCRdb, not the authors, supplied the V and J calls. Counted in this sample were 400,000 or so distinct CDR3 sequences; less than 25% of them appeared once. The ten most abundant clones make up about a quarter of the sample.

CDR1 SGDLS and CDR2 YYNGEE were looked up in the germline V gene. Deletion took 3 bases off V and 3 bases off J, with a span of 9 bases between the germline ends. Reading from cysteine to phenylalanine, the CDR3 counts 13 amino acids. The retained sequence is limited to the CDR3, 39 bases, with the frame set at the first base. The sequence was collected from a female donor with Graves disease. The V and J segments used are TRBV9 and TRBJ1-2; a tentative D match to TRBD1 spans 6 bases. Material: peripheral blood mononuclear cells (PBMCs), obtained when the disease was refractory, from a patient treated with antithyroid drugs. For the CDR3, the sequence is CASSAGQDYGYTF. The nucleotide sequence reads as follows: TGTGCCAGCAGCGCGGGACAAGACTATGGCTACACCTTC.